This TCR beta chain was captured in a study of identical twins. TCRdb reanalysed the 5' RACE reads using MiXCR and keeps one entry per CDR3 protein. The sample holds a few hundred thousand distinct CDR3 sequences, 9% to 15% seen once. For this clonotype: No antigen is known for it.

There are 14 residues in the CDR3. The trim removed 8 bases at V and 2 bases at J, leaving 6 bases unmatched. Per the germline V gene, CDR1 is MDHEN and CDR2 is SYDVKM. The study's findings and limits: Twins' excess sharing was less marked for out-of-frame beta sequences.

The sample also formed part of further work on yellow fever vaccine responses in identical twins.

What was sequenced was CD8+ T cells sorted from blood. The V gene is TRBV28, the J gene TRBJ1-5; TRBD1 aligns across 7 bases. This clonotype was obtained from a young woman in good health. As DNA, the CDR3 is TGTGCCAGCCACGACAGGGTTGGCAATCAGCCCCAGCATTTT. This sequence encodes CASHDRVGNQPQHF.